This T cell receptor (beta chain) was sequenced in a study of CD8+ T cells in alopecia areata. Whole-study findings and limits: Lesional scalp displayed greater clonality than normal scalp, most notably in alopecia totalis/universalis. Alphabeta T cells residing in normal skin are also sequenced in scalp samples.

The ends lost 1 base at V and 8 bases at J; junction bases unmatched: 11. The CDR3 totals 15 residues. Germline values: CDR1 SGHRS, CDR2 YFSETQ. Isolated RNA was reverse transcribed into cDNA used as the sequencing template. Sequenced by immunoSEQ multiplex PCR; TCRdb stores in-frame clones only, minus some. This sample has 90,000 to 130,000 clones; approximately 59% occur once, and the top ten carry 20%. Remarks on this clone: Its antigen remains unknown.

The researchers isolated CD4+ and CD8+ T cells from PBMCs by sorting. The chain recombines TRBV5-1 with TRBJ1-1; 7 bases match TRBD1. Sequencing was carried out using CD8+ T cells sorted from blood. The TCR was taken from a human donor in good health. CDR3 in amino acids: CASSLLLSRQGEAFF. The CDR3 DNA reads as TGCGCCAGCAGCTTGTTGTTATCGAGACAGGGCGAAGCTTTCTTT.